The rows below give T cell receptor beta chains drawn from one sample of a study of T-cell memory formation after mild COVID-19. Each CDR3 protein gets one entry after TCRdb re-called the 5' RACE reads with MiXCR. There are approximately 150,000 distinct CDR3 sequences in the sample; 15% to 20% occur only once, and over 2% lies in the top ten. Sample: PBMCs or a T cell subset sorted from them (not recorded which). These receptors were collected from an adult woman who had mild COVID-19 (a few samples of this study predate the infection). Cell type and time point are not known. CDR3s include the opening cysteine and the closing phenylalanine or tryptophan. The D gene is left open where the match is weak. A row's size may be missing; if present it is once, few, many or a size class.

TRBJ2-7 | few | TRBD1 | TRBV10-2 | CASSSFRTGSSYEQYF | TGCGCCAGCAGCTCATTTAGGACAGGGAGCTCCTACGAGCAGTACTTC
TRBJ2-7 | NA | NA | TRBV3-1 | CASSPTGKYAYEQYF | TGTGCCAGCAGCCCCACAGGGAAATACGCCTACGAGCAGTACTTC
TRBJ1-2 | few | NA | TRBV4-2 | CASSQGEAGDYGYTF | TGTGCCAGCAGCCAAGGGGAGGCAGGGGACTATGGCTACACCTTC
TRBJ2-3 | many | TRBD2 | TRBV5-1 | CASSSSGTRDTQYF | TGCGCCAGCAGCTCCTCCGGGACTAGAGATACGCAGTATTTT
TRBJ1-2 | NA | TRBD1 | TRBV19 | CASSHPGQGPDYGYTF | TGTGCCAGTAGTCACCCGGGACAGGGCCCCGACTATGGCTACACCTTC
TRBJ1-2 | NA | TRBD1 | TRBV2 | CASRGDSLYGYTF | TGTGCCAGCAGGGGGGACAGTCTCTATGGCTACACCTTC
TRBJ2-7 | few | TRBD1 | TRBV5-8 | CASSLGDSTYEQYF | TGTGCCAGCAGCTTGGGGGACAGCACCTACGAGCAGTACTTC
TRBJ2-7 | NA | TRBD1 | TRBV27 | CASSLLGQGAYEQYF | TGTGCCAGCAGTCTCTTAGGACAGGGGGCTTACGAGCAGTACTTC
TRBJ2-1 | NA | NA | TRBV20-1 | CSAPNPVGGEQFF | TGCAGTGCCCCTAACCCAGTCGGGGGTGAGCAGTTCTTC
TRBJ2-1 | few | TRBD2 | TRBV5-5 | CASSLGSGTYNEQFF | TGTGCCAGCAGCCTGGGTAGCGGGACCTACAATGAGCAGTTCTTC
TRBJ2-3 | few | TRBD1 | TRBV7-2 | CASGRTGVISSDTQYF | TGTGCCAGCGGCAGGACAGGGGTGATTTCCTCAGATACGCAGTATTTT
TRBJ2-3 | NA | TRBD1 | TRBV9 | CASSVTGDRTDTQYF | TGTGCCAGCAGCGTAACAGGGGATAGGACAGATACGCAGTATTTT
TRBJ2-3 | few | NA | TRBV4-3 | CASSQDRGTPQQYF | TGCGCCAGCAGCCAAGATCGAGGAACCCCCCAACAGTATTTT
TRBJ1-2 | NA | NA | TRBV6-2/TRBV6-3 | CASSYSMEFSFTF | TGTGCCAGCAGTTACTCGATGGAGTTTAGCTTCACCTTC
TRBJ2-5 | few | TRBD1 | TRBV18 | CASSPGQGLGETQYF | TGTGCCAGCTCACCAGGACAGGGGTTGGGAGAGACCCAGTACTTC
TRBJ2-3 | NA | TRBD2 | TRBV11-2 | CASSLASSGTLRGTQYF | TGTGCCAGCAGCTTAGCATCTAGCGGGACCCTAAGGGGTACGCAGTATTTT
TRBJ1-2 | NA | NA | TRBV7-9 | CASSLDGGGGYTF | TGTGCCAGCAGCTTAGACGGAGGGGGTGGCTACACCTTC
TRBJ2-3 | NA | NA | TRBV5-1 | CASSRAGARTDTQYF | TGCGCCAGCAGCCGGGCGGGGGCTCGAACAGATACGCAGTATTTT
TRBJ1-5 | NA | TRBD1 | TRBV12-3/TRBV12-4 | CASSRGQGGQPQHF | TGTGCCAGCAGTAGGGGGCAGGGGGGTCAGCCCCAGCATTTT
TRBJ1-1 | NA | NA | TRBV14 | CASSQDSDPRRTEAFF | TGTGCCAGCAGCCAAGACTCGGACCCCCGGCGGACTGAAGCTTTCTTT
TRBJ1-2 | NA | NA | TRBV20-1 | CSASFPWGATYGYTF | TGCAGTGCTAGCTTCCCATGGGGGGCCACGTATGGCTACACCTTC
TRBJ2-1 | NA | NA | TRBV5-1 | CASTTTSGAVDEQFF | TGCGCCAGCACCACTACCTCGGGGGCGGTCGATGAGCAGTTCTTC
TRBJ2-6 | many | NA | TRBV2 | CASSEGGLTGANVLTF | TGTGCCAGCAGTGAGGGGGGGCTTACTGGGGCCAACGTCCTGACTTTC
TRBJ1-1 | NA | NA | TRBV2 | CASKGGGASEAFF | TGTGCCAGCAAGGGTGGAGGAGCTTCTGAAGCTTTCTTT
TRBJ1-4 | NA | NA | TRBV7-9 | CASSWGSVGRPGKLFF | TGTGCCAGCAGCTGGGGTTCAGTAGGTCGGCCAGGAAAACTGTTTTTT
TRBJ2-1 | few | NA | TRBV5-1 | CASSFGATSYNEQFF | TGCGCCAGCAGCTTCGGGGCTACCTCCTACAATGAGCAGTTCTTC
TRBJ1-1 | few | NA | TRBV5-1 | CASSTRSAGNTEAFF | TGCGCCAGCAGCACCCGGTCGGCTGGGAACACTGAAGCTTTCTTT
TRBJ2-7 | NA | NA | TRBV5-1 | CASSMDRPGESKQYF | TGCGCCAGCAGCATGGACAGGCCGGGGGAGTCGAAGCAGTACTTC
TRBJ2-2 | few | TRBD1 | TRBV12-3/TRBV12-4 | CASSENRGQTGELFF | TGTGCCAGCAGTGAGAACAGGGGGCAGACCGGGGAGCTGTTTTTT
TRBJ1-2 | NA | NA | TRBV7-9 | CASSPPGYGYTF | TGTGCCAGCAGTCCTCCGGGCTATGGCTACACCTTC
TRBJ2-3 | NA | NA | TRBV13 | CASSFSNRLSGQSTDTQYF | TGTGCCAGCAGCTTCTCCAACCGGCTTAGCGGACAGAGCACAGATACGCAGTATTTT
TRBJ1-2 | NA | NA | TRBV7-2 | CASSLNTNYGYTF | TGTGCCAGCAGCTTGAACACCAACTATGGCTACACCTTC
TRBJ2-4 | NA | TRBD1 | TRBV4-1 | CASSQAGTGWIIQYF | TGCGCCAGCAGCCAAGCCGGGACAGGGTGGATCATTCAGTACTTC
TRBJ1-2 | few | NA | TRBV20-1 | CSAGGDIRENGYTF | TGCAGTGCTGGAGGGGACATACGCGAGAATGGCTACACCTTC
TRBJ1-5 | few | NA | TRBV7-2 | CASSLSFDQPQHF | TGTGCCAGCAGCTTGAGTTTCGATCAGCCCCAGCATTTT
TRBJ2-1 | few | TRBD2 | TRBV6-2/TRBV6-3 | CASSYSPLAGVDNEQFF | TGTGCCAGCAGTTACTCCCCATTAGCGGGAGTGGATAATGAGCAGTTCTTC
TRBJ2-7 | NA | NA | TRBV24-1 | CASGALGYEQYF | TGTGCCTCCGGGGCCCTTGGGTACGAGCAGTACTTC